These T cell receptor beta chains were read from a single sample in a study of blood T cell repertoires in COVID-19. The table came from immunoSEQ multiplex PCR; TCRdb's copy has only in-frame clones and leaves some out. The table shows roughly 250,000 clones, with around 90% occurring only once. The material sequenced was PBMCs or T cells enriched from blood (not recorded which). Receptors originate from a woman in her 30s with acute COVID-19. Each CDR3 is given with its conserved first and last residue. D genes are given only for firm matches. Some rows have no size entry. The others give once, few or many, or a class for an expanded clone.

TRBD1,TRBJ1-5,17,TRBV5-1,.,TGCGCCAGCAGCCCGGGGACAGGGACATATAGCAATCAGCCCCAGCATTTT,CASSPGTGTYSNQPQHF
.,TRBJ1-1,14,TRBV5-1,.,TGCGCCAGCAGCTTGCGGGGGGGTGGAACTGAAGCTTTCTTT,CASSLRGGGTEAFF
.,TRBJ2-7,14,TRBV10-2,.,TGCGCCAGCAGTGAGATCACAGATAGCTACGAGCAGTACTTC,CASSEITDSYEQYF
TRBD2,TRBJ2-5,16,TRBV27,.,TGTGCCAGCAGTTTCAAAGCGGGGGGGCCTGCTGAGACCCAGTACTTC,CASSFKAGGPAETQYF
TRBD2,TRBJ2-7,13,TRBV29-1,.,TGCAGCGTCCAAGGACTAGCGGGGAGGGAGCAGTACTTC,CSVQGLAGREQYF
.,TRBJ1-5,14,TRBV6-5,.,TGTGCCAGCAGTTACGGGGGCAGCAATCAGCCCCAGCATTTT,CASSYGGSNQPQHF
.,TRBJ2-5,16,TRBV5-1,.,TGCGCCAGCAGCTTGGCCGACTATCGTAATCGAGAGACCCAGTACTTC,CASSLADYRNRETQYF
.,TRBJ1-6,13,TRBV5-1,.,TGCGCCAGCAGCTTGGCCGGTAATTCACCCCTCCACTTT,CASSLAGNSPLHF
.,TRBJ2-2,14,TRBV4-3,.,TGCGCCAGCAGCCAAGTCTCCGGGGCCGGGGAGCTGTTTTTT,CASSQVSGAGELFF
.,TRBJ2-2,13,TRBV27,.,TGTGCCAGCAGTGTTGGGAGCCATCGGGAGCTGTTTTTT,CASSVGSHRELFF
TRBD1,TRBJ1-1,13,TRBV12-3/TRBV12-4,few,TGTGCCAGCAGTTTGACAGGGTTCACTGAAGCTTTCTTT,CASSLTGFTEAFF
.,TRBJ1-5,17,TRBV19,.,TGTGCCAGTAGTATCCCCGAGCGGGGCGGACGCAATCAGCCCCAGCATTTT,CASSIPERGGRNQPQHF
TRBD2,TRBJ2-7,15,TRBV9,once,TGTGCCAGCAGCGTAGGTGCGGGAGGCGCCTACGAGCAGTACTTC,CASSVGAGGAYEQYF
.,TRBJ1-2,15,TRBV7-2,once,TGTGCCAGCAGCCCTGAAGAGGAGCCCATCTATGGCTACACCTTC,CASSPEEEPIYGYTF
TRBD1,TRBJ1-5,13,TRBV28,.,TGTGCCAGCAGTTTGGGACAGTATCAGCCCCAGCATTTT,CASSLGQYQPQHF